The present T cell receptor beta chain was sequenced within a study of cytomegalovirus exposure and HLA in healthy donors. Germline CDR1 and CDR2: SQVTM and ANQGSEA. Trimming shortened V by 2 bases and J by 8 bases, and 12 bases separated the two germline ends. The CDR3 loop spans 13 amino acids. In the PCR, 60 Vbeta and 13 Jbeta primers were used. Sequencing was performed with immunoSEQ multiplex PCR; in TCRdb, only in-frame clones are kept and a portion is missing. The sample consists of 160,000 or so clones, 80% to 90% of them appearing once. The sequence was collected from a man between 50 and 59 years old in good health and CMV-seropositive. What was sequenced was PBMCs. The gene calls are TRBV29-1 and TRBJ1-4; D is ambiguous. The CDR3 region is CSVESGSREKLFF. The CDR3 DNA reads as TGCAGCGTTGAATCGGGAAGTCGGGAAAAACTGTTTTTT.